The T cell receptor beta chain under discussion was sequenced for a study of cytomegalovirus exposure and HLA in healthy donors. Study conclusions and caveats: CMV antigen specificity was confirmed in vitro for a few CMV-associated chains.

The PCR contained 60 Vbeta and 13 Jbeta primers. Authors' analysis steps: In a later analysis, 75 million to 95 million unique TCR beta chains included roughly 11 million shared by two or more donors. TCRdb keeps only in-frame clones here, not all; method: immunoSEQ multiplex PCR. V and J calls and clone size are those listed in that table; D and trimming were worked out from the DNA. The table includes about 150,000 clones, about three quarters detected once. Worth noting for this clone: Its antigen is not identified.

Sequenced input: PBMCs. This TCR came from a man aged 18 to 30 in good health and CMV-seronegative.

Here the CDR3 DNA reads TGTGCCAGCAGCCCTCAGGGGTCCCACCACCTTGCAGATACGCAGTATTTT. It codes for CASSPQGSHHLADTQYF. The chain carries TRBV9 and TRBJ2-3; possibly TRBD1 for D (6 bases). Germline values: CDR1 SGDLS, CDR2 YYNGEE. Trimming shortened V by 4 bases and J by 4 bases, and 22 bases separated the two germline ends. The CDR3 has 17 amino acids.